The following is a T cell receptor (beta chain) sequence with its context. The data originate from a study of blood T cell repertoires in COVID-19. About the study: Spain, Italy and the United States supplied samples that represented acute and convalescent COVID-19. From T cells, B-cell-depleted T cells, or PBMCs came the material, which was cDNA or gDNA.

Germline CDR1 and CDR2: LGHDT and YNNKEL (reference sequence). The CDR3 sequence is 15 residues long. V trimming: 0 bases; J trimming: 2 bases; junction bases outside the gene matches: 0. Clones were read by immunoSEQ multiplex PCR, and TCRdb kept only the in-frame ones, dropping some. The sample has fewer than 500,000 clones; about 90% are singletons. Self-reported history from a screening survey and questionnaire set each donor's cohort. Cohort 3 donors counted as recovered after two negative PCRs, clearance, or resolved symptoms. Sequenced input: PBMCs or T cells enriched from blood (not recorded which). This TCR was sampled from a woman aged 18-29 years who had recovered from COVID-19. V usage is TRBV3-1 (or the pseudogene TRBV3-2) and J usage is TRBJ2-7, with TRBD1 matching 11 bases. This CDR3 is CASSQEDRGPYEQYF. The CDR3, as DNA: TGTGCCAGCAGCCAAGAGGACAGGGGGCCCTACGAGCAGTACTTC.